A single count supports the clone carrying this T cell receptor beta chain. Its antigen is not known. The data originate from a study of shared clonotypes between healthy human individuals. Findings and caveats of the study: Non-shared clonotypes were found to have lower generation probabilities than the clonotypes that were shared by all four of the sorted-subset donors. Naive CD4 clonotype sharing across a few donors was approximately 5%.

The material for each subset, its genomic DNA, was split evenly across several immunoSEQ plates. Sequencing used immunoSEQ multiplex PCR; TCRdb keeps in-frame clones, though not all of them. The data contain about 610,000 clones, 95% to 97% of them singletons. The CDR3 consists of 15 residues. Germline V gives CDR1 MDHEN, CDR2 SYDVKM. Naive CD8 cells comprised CD45RO-negative, CCR7-positively selected cells, excluding terminally differentiated effector memory CD45RA+ cells. Only Caucasian adults living in Nashville, Tennessee made up the donor group. The source is a woman aged 25 to 39 in good health. The sample consisted of naive CD8+ T cells sorted from blood. The chain recombines TRBV28 with TRBJ2-5; D is undetermined. The DNA end favors TRBJ2-7, so the J call may be wrong. This CDR3 is CASRGVGGAYYEQYF. The CDR3 region has the DNA TGTGCCAGCAGAGGAGTCGGTGGCGCGTACTACGAGCAGTACTTC.